This is a list of T cell receptor beta chains from one sample in a study of T cells expressing NK-cell markers. TCRdb reprocessed the 5' RACE reads; each CDR3 protein has one entry and no DNA is given. This sample's clone table lists about 190,000 distinct CDR3 sequences. Sequencing was performed on blood T cells: a sorted CD56 or NKG2C T cell subset, CD4+ or CD8+ T cells, or bulk PBMC T cells (not recorded which). The receptors come from a man aged 18-69 years in good health. Each CDR3 is given with its conserved first and last residue. The order of the fields is J gene, V gene, CDR3 protein.

>TRBJ2-6|TRBV27
CASSFFGSGANVLTF
>TRBJ1-2|TRBV19
CASSSGTGDNYGYTF
>TRBJ1-2|TRBV7-9
CASSSWDRTYNYGYTF
>TRBJ1-3|TRBV12-3/TRBV12-4
CASSPTGVGNTIYF
>TRBJ2-7|TRBV12-3/TRBV12-4
CASRRGSGSEQYF
>TRBJ2-5|TRBV6-5
CASRYDLGVETQYF
>TRBJ2-5|TRBV7-9
CASSPQPTLEAETQYF
>TRBJ2-5|TRBV19
CASSILGQGAETQYF
>TRBJ1-1|TRBV5-1
CASGGGDGMNTEAFF
>TRBJ1-2|TRBV24-1
CATLQGRDYGYTF
>TRBJ2-5|TRBV10-3
CAISESWGEETQYF
>TRBJ1-2|TRBV27
CASSLYGDRIYGYTF
>TRBJ1-5|TRBV27
CASSLAPLGTQHF
>TRBJ1-2|TRBV6-1
CASSEGYRPDNYGYTF
>TRBJ1-1|TRBV5-1
CASSLVPSGQGNTEAFF
>TRBJ2-1|TRBV11-3
CASSPHRGMLYEQFF
>TRBJ2-7|TRBV28
CASSLPGEYEQYF
>TRBJ1-4|TRBV4-1
CASSQDADQRGEKLFF
>TRBJ2-1|TRBV6-5
CASSYDQSHGDEQFF
>TRBJ2-3|TRBV10-3
CAIKIEDRQDTQYF
>TRBJ2-5|TRBV13
CASSLAAGGPETQYF
>TRBJ1-2|TRBV30
CAWSVYRGPSYGYTF
>TRBJ2-3|TRBV19
CASSIGQGSTDTQYF
>TRBJ2-3|TRBV28
CASCPFGREADTQYF
>TRBJ2-3|TRBV20-1
CSARLTEGGPTDTQYF
>TRBJ2-1|TRBV10-3
CATSSAGASYNEQFF
>TRBJ1-3|TRBV6-5
CASSYNHYSSGNTIYF
>TRBJ1-1|TRBV28
CASSLRASGEFTEAFF
>TRBJ2-3|TRBV7-9
CASSFPRTGAIADTQYF
>TRBJ1-6|TRBV6-1
CASSLNSPLHF
>TRBJ1-1|TRBV27
CASSPLDRGKNTEAFF